The present entry profiles one T cell receptor (beta chain) with its context. No antigen is known for it. The data belong to a study of T cell responses to AZD1222 COVID-19 vaccine. Libraries were prepared by immunoSEQ multiplex PCR; TCRdb keeps only in-frame clonotypes and omits some of them. This sample has more than 95,000 clones, with roughly 91% found just once. V was shortened by 8 bases and J by 2 bases, with 27 bases between the two germline ends. Germline CDR1 is MDHEN and CDR2 is SYDVKM. CDR3 length equals 18 residues. Study observations and caveats: The donor group comprised mostly white British people and more females; the analysis possibly underestimated clonal diversity.

The material sequenced was peripheral blood, taken on day 0 of MenACWY control vaccination. The TCR sequence derives from an adult in good health. The chain recombines TRBV28 with TRBJ1-2; D is perhaps TRBD1 (6 bases). The CDR3 region is CASYSSWSRGPSNYGYTF. CDR3 DNA sequence: TGTGCCAGCTACTCTAGCTGGAGCAGGGGCCCCTCCAACTATGGCTACACCTTC.